This TCR beta chain was sequenced for a study of T-cell reconstitution after alpha-beta-depleted transplantation in children. Regarding the study as a whole: Surviving recipient T cells and thymic progenitors underlay high day-60 TCRbeta diversity in some patients. T-cell counts and diversity were attributed mostly to newly produced T cells one year after transplant. By about two months after transplant, alpha-beta T cells reportedly arose from several hundred graft clones that had expanded.

It was with unique molecular identifiers that the TCRbeta library was prepared. TCRdb processed the PCR reads anew with MiXCR; each CDR3 protein has one entry. Of about 190,000 distinct CDR3 sequences in the sample, 11% are singletons; the top ten hold over 10%. This clonotype appeared many times. Its antigen remains unknown. This receptor was obtained from a boy under 10 years old with acute myeloid leukemia, due to receive a stem cell transplant. The source material was PBMCs, sampled before TCRalphabeta/CD19-depleted stem cell transplant.

The CDR3: CASSPKRDSKKAEKLFF. CDR3 nucleotides: TGCGCCAGCAGCCCTAAACGGGACTCCAAGAAGGCGGAAAAACTGTTTTTT. V is TRBV4-1 and J is TRBJ1-4; D may be TRBD1 (5 bases). In germline, CDR1 is MGHRA, CDR2 YSYEKL. The CDR3 runs to 17 residues. V was trimmed by 4 bases and J by 8 bases, leaving 23 bases between them.